These 8 T cell receptor beta chains came from one sample sequenced in a study of CD8+ T cells in alopecia areata. The sample's treatment: oral pan-JAK inhibitor, 5-10 mg twice daily. As the sequencing template, cDNA was produced by extracting RNA and reverse transcribing it. Generated by immunoSEQ multiplex PCR, the TCRdb table keeps only in-frame clones and is missing some. This table holds about 42,000 clones, about two thirds found once. Specimen: CD8+ T cells sorted from blood, collected at week 4, from a patient treated with tofacitinib. These receptors all come from a human donor with alopecia areata.

This chain joins TRBV30 and TRBJ2-7, with D tentatively TRBD1 (6 bases). V dropped 2 bases and J dropped 2 bases, with 13 bases sitting between them. CDR3 length: 14 residues. The V gene's germline CDR1 is GTSNPN and CDR2 SVGIG (reference sequence). DNA for the CDR3: TGTGCCTGGAGTAAGGGGGACGTTCCCTACGAGCAGTACTTC. Translation: CAWSKGDVPYEQYF. Supplemented by reference TRBV30 and TRBJ2-7, the full variable domain reads SQTIHQWPATLVQPVGSPLSLECTVEGTSNPNLYWYRQAAGRGLQLLFYSVGIGQISSEVPQNLSASRPQDRQFILSSKKLLLSDSGFYLCAWSKGDVPYEQYFGPGTRLTVT.

This clone was counted ten times or more. The chain carries TRBV2 and TRBJ2-3, with 7 bases that match TRBD2. Germline CDR1 SNHLY, CDR2 FYNNEI. This CDR3 is 19 amino acids long. Trimming cost V 0 bases and J 2 bases; bases outside gene matches: 14. The chain's CDR3 is CASSEAPRESGDLTDTQYF. The DNA for the CDR3 is TGTGCCAGCAGTGAAGCGCCGAGGGAAAGCGGGGACCTCACAGATACGCAGTATTTT.

The J gene is TRBJ2-1, the V gene TRBV15, with TRBD1 matching 8 bases. Germline CDR1 reads LNHNV; CDR2 reads YYDKDF (reference sequence). CDR3 length: 15 amino acids. Trimming cost V 5 bases and J 3 bases; bases outside gene matches: 6. The CDR3 sequence: CATSSRDRIYNEQFF. CDR3 DNA: TGTGCCACCAGCTCCCGGGACAGGATCTACAATGAGCAGTTCTTC.

This chain joins TRBV29-1 and TRBJ2-7; D call uncertain. V lost 5 bases, J lost 3 bases, and 14 bases lay in between. CDR1 SQVTM and CDR2 ANQGSEA come from the germline V gene. CDR3 length: 13 residues. CDR3 amino acids: CSVSPDIGYEQYF. The CDR3, as DNA: TGCAGCGTTTCCCCCGACATCGGCTACGAGCAGTACTTC.

This clone was found once. V is TRBV30 and J is TRBJ1-1; no reliable D call. The CDR3 runs 12 residues. Germline V lookup: CDR1 GTSNPN, CDR2 SVGIG (reference sequence). V lost 2 bases to trimming and J lost 5 bases, with 9 bases between them. CDR3 residues: CAWSYGGTEAFF. The CDR3 DNA reads TGTGCCTGGAGTTACGGAGGGACTGAAGCTTTCTTT.

This rearrangement joins TRBV13 to TRBJ2-3; 7 bases agree with TRBD1. This CDR3 spans 16 amino acids. J gave up 8 bases and V 1 base, and 12 bases lay outside the gene matches. Germline V gene data show CDR1 as PRHDT and CDR2 as FYEKMQ (reference sequence). The CDR3 DNA is TGTGCCAGCAGCTTAGTTGGAACAGGGGCCCTTGGTACGCAGTATTTT. Translating it yields CASSLVGTGALGTQYF.

V is TRBV5-6 and J is TRBJ1-6; D gene ambiguous. Looked up from germline, CDR1 is SGHDT and CDR2 is YYEEEE. The CDR3 has 12 residues. Trimming stripped 3 bases from V and 10 bases from J, with 8 bases between. DNA of the CDR3: TGTGCCAGCAGCTCTGAGGGATCACCCCTCCACTTT. Its translation: CASSSEGSPLHF.

This clone turned up a few times. The chain employs TRBV29-1 and TRBJ2-7; a possible D gene is TRBD1 (5 bases). This CDR3 comprises 13 residues. The V end was cut by 5 bases, the J end by 2 bases, with 13 bases between. CDR1 SQVTM and CDR2 ANQGSEA come from the germline V gene. The chain's CDR3 is CSVLTVQTYEQYF. The CDR3 bases are TGCAGCGTTCTGACAGTACAAACCTACGAGCAGTACTTC.